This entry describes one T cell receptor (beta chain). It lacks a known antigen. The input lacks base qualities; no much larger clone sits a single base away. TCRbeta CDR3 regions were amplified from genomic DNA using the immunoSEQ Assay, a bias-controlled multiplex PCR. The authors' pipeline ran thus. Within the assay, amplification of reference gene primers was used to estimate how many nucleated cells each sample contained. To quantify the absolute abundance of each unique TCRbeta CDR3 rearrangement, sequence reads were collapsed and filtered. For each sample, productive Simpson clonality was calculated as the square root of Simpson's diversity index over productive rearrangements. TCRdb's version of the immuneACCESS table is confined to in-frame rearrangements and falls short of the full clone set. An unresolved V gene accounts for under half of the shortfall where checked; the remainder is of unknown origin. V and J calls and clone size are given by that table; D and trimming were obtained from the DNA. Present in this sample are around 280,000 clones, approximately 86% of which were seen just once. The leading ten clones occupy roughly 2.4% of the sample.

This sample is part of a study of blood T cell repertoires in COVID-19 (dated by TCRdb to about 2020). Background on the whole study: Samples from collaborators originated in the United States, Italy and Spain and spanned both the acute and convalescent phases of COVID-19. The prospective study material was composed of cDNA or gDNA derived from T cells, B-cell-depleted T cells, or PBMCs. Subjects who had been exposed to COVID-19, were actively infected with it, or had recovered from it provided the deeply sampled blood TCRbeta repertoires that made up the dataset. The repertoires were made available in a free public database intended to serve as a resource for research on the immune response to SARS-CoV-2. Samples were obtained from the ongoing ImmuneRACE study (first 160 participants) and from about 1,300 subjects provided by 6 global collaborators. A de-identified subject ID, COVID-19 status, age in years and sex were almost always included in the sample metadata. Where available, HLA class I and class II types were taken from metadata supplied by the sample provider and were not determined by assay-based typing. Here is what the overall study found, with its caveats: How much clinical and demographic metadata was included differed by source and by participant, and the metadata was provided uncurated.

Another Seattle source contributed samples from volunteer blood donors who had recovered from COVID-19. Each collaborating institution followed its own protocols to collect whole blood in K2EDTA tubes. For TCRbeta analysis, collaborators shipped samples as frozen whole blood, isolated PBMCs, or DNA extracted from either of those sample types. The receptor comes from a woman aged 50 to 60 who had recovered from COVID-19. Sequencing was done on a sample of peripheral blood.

DNA sequence: TGTGCCAGCAGCCAAAATACCGGGACAGGGGGGTACACCATATATTTT. Translated, it gives CASSQNTGTGGYTIYF. The chain couples TRBV4-2 to TRBJ1-3, with 11 junctional bases fitting TRBD1. The germline V gene gives CDR1 as LGHNA and CDR2 as YNFKEQ. From the cysteine up to the phenylalanine, the CDR3 has a length of 16 residues. This entry keeps only the CDR3 DNA: 48 bases, framed from base 1. Unmatched junction bases come to 8, with V trimmed by 2 bases and J by 8 bases.